This TCR beta chain was documented in a study of CD8+ T cells in alopecia areata. Points from the study as a whole: With tofacitinib ongoing, many expanded lesional clones persisted in both scalp and blood. Tofacitinib significantly decreased scalp clonality and expanded CD8+ clones among top 100.

Described treatment: oral pan-JAK inhibitor, 5-10 mg twice daily. From germline, CDR1 is SEHNR and CDR2 FQNEAQ (reference sequence). The CDR3 sequence is 15 residues long. J lost 4 bases, V lost 3 bases, and 4 bases had no gene match. Investigators isolated RNA and reverse transcribed it into cDNA to act as the sequencing template. The protocol was immunoSEQ multiplex PCR, while the TCRdb copy is restricted to in-frame clones and leaves out a portion. The top ten clones hold around 4.3% of a sample with about 200,000 clones, roughly 64% of them seen once. This clone was seen more than once but under ten times. Its specificity is not known. Other DNA sequences in the same sample also yield this CDR3.

The TCR was taken from a human donor with alopecia areata. This chain joins TRBV7-9 and TRBJ2-1; TRBD2 matches at 9 bases. Sequencing was performed on CD4+ T cells sorted from blood, taken at week 4, from a patient treated with tofacitinib. The CDR3 protein is CASSFRLAEYNEQFF. Written as DNA, the CDR3 is TGTGCCAGCAGCTTCAGACTAGCGGAGTACAATGAGCAGTTCTTC.